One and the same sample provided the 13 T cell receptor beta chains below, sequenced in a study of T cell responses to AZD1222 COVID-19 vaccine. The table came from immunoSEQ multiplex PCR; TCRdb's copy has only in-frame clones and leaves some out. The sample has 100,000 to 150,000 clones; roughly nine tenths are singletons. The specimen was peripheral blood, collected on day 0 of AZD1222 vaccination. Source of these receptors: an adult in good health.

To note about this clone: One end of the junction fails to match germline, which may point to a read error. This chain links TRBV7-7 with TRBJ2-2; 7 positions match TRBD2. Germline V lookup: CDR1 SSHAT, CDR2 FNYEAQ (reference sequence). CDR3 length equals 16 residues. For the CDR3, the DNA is TGTGCTAGCAGCGCGACTATCGCGGGGGTTACCGGGGAGCTGTTTTTT. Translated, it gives CASSATIAGVTGELFF. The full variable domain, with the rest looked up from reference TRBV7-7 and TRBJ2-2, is GAGVSQSPRYKVTKRGQDVTLRCDPISSHATLYWYQQALGQGPEFLTYFNYEAQPDKSGLPSDRFSAERPEGSISTLTIQRTEQRDSAMYRCASSATIAGVTGELFFGEGSRLTVL.

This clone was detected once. The CDR3 loop is CASSYRGSWTGELFF. The CDR3 region has the DNA TGTGCCAGCAGTTACCGCGGGAGTTGGACCGGGGAGCTGTTTTTT. This chain links TRBV6-5 with TRBJ2-2, with TRBD2 identical over 7 bases. CDR3 size: 15 residues. The ends lost 2 bases at V and 5 bases at J; junction bases unmatched: 5. From germline, CDR1 is MNHEY and CDR2 SVGAGI.

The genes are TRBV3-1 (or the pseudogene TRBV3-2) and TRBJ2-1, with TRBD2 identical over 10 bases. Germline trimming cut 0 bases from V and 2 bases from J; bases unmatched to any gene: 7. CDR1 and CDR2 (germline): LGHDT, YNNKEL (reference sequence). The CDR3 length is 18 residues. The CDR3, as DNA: TGTGCCAGCAGCCAAGATACGGAAGCGGGGGGGCCCTACAATGAGCAGTTCTTC. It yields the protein CASSQDTEAGGPYNEQFF.

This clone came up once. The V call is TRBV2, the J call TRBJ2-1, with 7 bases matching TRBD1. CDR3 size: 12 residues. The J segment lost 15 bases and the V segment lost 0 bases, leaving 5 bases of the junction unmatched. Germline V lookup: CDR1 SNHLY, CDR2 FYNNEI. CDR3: CASSEARQGMFF. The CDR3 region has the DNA TGTGCCAGCAGTGAAGCGCGACAGGGTATGTTCTTC.

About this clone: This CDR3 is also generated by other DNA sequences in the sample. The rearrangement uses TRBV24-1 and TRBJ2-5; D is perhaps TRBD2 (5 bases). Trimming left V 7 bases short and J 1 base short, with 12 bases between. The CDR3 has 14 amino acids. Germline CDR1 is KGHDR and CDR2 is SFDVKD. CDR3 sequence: CATSEGGIQETQYF. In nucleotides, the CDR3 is TGTGCCACCAGCGAGGGTGGCATCCAAGAGACCCAGTACTTC.

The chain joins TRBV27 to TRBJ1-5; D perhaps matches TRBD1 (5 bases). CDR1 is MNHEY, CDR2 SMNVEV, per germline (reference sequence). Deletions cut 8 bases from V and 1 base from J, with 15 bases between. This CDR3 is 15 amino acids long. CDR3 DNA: TGTGCCAGCCCACCTACTGGGGGGAGCAATCAGCCCCAGCATTTT. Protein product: CASPPTGGSNQPQHF.

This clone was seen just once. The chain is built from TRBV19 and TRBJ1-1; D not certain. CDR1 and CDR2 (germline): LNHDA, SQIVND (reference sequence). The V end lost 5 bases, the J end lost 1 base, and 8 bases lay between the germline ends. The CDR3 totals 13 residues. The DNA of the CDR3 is TGTGCCAGTAGTTTCGGCCAGAACACTGAAGCTTTCTTT. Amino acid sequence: CASSFGQNTEAFF.

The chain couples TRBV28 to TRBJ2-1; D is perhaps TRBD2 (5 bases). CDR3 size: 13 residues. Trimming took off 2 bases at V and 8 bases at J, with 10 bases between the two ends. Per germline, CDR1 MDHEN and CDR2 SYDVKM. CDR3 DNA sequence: TGTGCCAGCAGTTTAGTAGAGGGCCATGAGCAGTTCTTC. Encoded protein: CASSLVEGHEQFF.

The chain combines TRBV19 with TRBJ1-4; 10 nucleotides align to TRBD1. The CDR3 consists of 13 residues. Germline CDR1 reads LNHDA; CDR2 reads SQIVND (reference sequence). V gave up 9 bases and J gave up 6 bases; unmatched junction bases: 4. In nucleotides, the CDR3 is TGTGCCAGCCGCGGGACAGGGGATGAAAAACTGTTTTTT. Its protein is CASRGTGDEKLFF.

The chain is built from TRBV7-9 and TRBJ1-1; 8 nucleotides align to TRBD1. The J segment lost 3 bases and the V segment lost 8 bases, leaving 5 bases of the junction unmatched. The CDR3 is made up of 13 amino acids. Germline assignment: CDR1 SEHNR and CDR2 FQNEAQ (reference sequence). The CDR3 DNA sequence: TGTGCCAGCGACAGGGGAGGGTACACTGAAGCTTTCTTT. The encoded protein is CASDRGGYTEAFF.

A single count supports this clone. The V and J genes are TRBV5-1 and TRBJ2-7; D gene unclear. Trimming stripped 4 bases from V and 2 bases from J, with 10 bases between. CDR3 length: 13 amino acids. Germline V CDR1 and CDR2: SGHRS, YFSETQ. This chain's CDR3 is CASSPDLAYEQYF. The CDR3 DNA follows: TGCGCCAGCAGCCCCGACCTGGCCTACGAGCAGTACTTC.

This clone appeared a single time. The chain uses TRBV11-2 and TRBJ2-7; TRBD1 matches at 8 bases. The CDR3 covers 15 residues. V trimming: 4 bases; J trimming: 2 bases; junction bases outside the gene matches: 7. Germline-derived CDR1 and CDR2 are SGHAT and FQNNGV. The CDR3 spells CASSSPRDRPYEQYF. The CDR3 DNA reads TGTGCCAGCAGCTCCCCCCGGGACAGGCCCTACGAGCAGTACTTC.

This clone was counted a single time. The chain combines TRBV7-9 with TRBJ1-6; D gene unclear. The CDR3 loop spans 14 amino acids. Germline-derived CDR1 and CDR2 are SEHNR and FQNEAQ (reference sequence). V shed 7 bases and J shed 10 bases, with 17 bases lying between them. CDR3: CASNPPARASPLHF. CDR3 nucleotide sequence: TGTGCCAGCAACCCCCCGGCCAGAGCCTCACCCCTCCACTTT.